The clone carrying this TCR beta chain has a handful of counts. The sample comes from a study of blood T cell repertoires in COVID-19. Germline lookup yields CDR1 SNHLY and CDR2 FYNNEI. The CDR3 has 14 residues. Losses at the gene ends were 6 bases for V and 6 bases for J; bases not matched to a gene: 6. Sequenced by immunoSEQ multiplex PCR; TCRdb stores in-frame clones only, minus some. The sample shows some 200,000 clones, under 90% of them seen only once. V is TRBV2 and J is TRBJ2-3, with 10 bases aligning to TRBD1. The sequenced sample was peripheral blood. The clonotype comes from a woman in her seventies with COVID-19, enrolled during active disease. CDR3 bases: TGTGCCAGCAGGTCGACAGGGGGCAAGGATACGCAGTATTTT. It yields the protein CASRSTGGKDTQYF.